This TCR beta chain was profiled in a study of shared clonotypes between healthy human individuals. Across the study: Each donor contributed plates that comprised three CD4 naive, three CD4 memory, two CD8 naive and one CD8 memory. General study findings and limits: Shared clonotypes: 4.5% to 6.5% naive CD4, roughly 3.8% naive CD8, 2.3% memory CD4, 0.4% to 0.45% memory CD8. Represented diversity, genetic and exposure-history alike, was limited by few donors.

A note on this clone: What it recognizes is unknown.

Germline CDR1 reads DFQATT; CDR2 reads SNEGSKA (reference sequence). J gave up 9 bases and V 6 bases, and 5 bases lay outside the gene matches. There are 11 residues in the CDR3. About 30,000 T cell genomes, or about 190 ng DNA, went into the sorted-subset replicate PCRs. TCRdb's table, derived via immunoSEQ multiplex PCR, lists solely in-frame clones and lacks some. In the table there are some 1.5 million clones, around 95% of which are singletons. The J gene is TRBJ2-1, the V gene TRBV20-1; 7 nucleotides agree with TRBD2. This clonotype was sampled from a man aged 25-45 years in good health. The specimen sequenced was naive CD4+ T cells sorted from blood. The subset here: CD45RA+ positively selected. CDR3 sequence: CSARLAVEQFF. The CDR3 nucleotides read TGCAGTGCGAGACTAGCCGTTGAGCAGTTCTTC.